These T cell receptor beta chains were read from a single sample in a study of cytomegalovirus exposure and HLA in healthy donors. The table came from immunoSEQ multiplex PCR; TCRdb's copy has only in-frame clones and leaves some out. Here the sample spans 65,000 to 90,000 clones, roughly 89% being singletons. The sequenced sample was PBMCs. The receptors come from a woman aged 18-30 years in good health and CMV-seropositive. Each CDR3 is given with its conserved first and last residue. Each record gives: V gene, D gene, J gene, clone size, CDR3 protein, CDR3 DNA. D genes are given only for firm matches. Not every row has a clone size; where given, it reads once, few, many or a size class.

V: TRBV6-6; D: .; J: TRBJ1-6; size: few; CDR3: CASRNEGSYNSPLHF; DNA: TGTGCCAGCAGAAACGAGGGTTCCTATAATTCACCCCTCCACTTT
V: TRBV7-8; D: .; J: TRBJ1-2; size: .; CDR3: CASSLAPGAYGYTF; DNA: TGTGCCAGCAGCTTAGCGCCGGGAGCCTATGGCTACACCTTC
V: TRBV6-8; D: TRBD1; J: TRBJ1-4; size: .; CDR3: CASRYQGAGDEKLFF; DNA: TGTGCCAGCAGGTACCAGGGGGCGGGCGACGAAAAACTGTTTTTT
V: TRBV6-5; D: .; J: TRBJ1-1; size: .; CDR3: CASSTGNTEAFF; DNA: TGTGCCAGCAGCACAGGGAACACTGAAGCTTTCTTT
V: TRBV6-6; D: .; J: TRBJ1-6; size: .; CDR3: CATEQGYYSPLHF; DNA: TGTGCCACCGAACAGGGTTACTATTCACCCCTCCACTTT
V: TRBV4-1; D: .; J: TRBJ2-1; size: .; CDR3: CASSPPAGLGYNEQFF; DNA: TGCGCCAGCAGCCCCCCTGCGGGACTGGGGTACAATGAGCAGTTCTTC
V: TRBV27; D: TRBD1; J: TRBJ1-1; size: .; CDR3: CASSLSRGLPYTEAFF; DNA: TGTGCCAGCAGTTTATCGAGGGGGCTCCCCTACACTGAAGCTTTCTTT
V: TRBV5-4; D: TRBD1; J: TRBJ2-7; size: .; CDR3: CASSTRDRGRVYEQYF; DNA: TGTGCCAGCAGCACCCGGGACAGGGGAAGGGTTTACGAGCAGTACTTC
V: TRBV7-8; D: .; J: TRBJ2-3; size: .; CDR3: CASSSDPRADTQYF; DNA: TGTGCCAGCAGCTCCGACCCCCGGGCAGATACGCAGTATTTT
V: TRBV9; D: TRBD1; J: TRBJ2-7; size: .; CDR3: CASSVGWDRNYEQYF; DNA: TGTGCCAGCAGCGTAGGGTGGGACAGGAACTACGAGCAGTACTTC
V: TRBV19; D: TRBD2; J: TRBJ2-1; size: .; CDR3: CASSIGLAGRHEQFF; DNA: TGTGCCAGTAGTATAGGACTAGCGGGACGCCATGAGCAGTTCTTC
V: TRBV6-5; D: .; J: TRBJ2-7; size: .; CDR3: CASRPTGADGEQYF; DNA: TGTGCCAGCAGACCGACAGGTGCCGACGGCGAGCAGTACTTC
V: TRBV5-1; D: .; J: TRBJ2-2; size: once; CDR3: CASIHRQANTGELFF; DNA: TGCGCCAGCATTCACCGACAGGCGAACACCGGGGAGCTGTTTTTT
V: TRBV2; D: .; J: TRBJ2-5; size: .; CDR3: CASSDLSRETQYF; DNA: TGTGCCAGCAGTGATTTATCTAGGGAGACCCAGTACTTC
V: TRBV7-2; D: TRBD2; J: TRBJ2-3; size: .; CDR3: CASSLAGGRADTQYF; DNA: TGTGCCAGCAGCCTAGCGGGGGGGCGGGCAGATACGCAGTATTTT
V: TRBV27; D: .; J: TRBJ1-2; size: .; CDR3: CASSFQGAGYGYTF; DNA: TGTGCCAGCAGTTTCCAGGGCGCTGGGTATGGCTACACCTTC
V: TRBV21-1; D: .; J: TRBJ1-5; size: .; CDR3: CASSKVCSLRGNQPQHF; DNA: TGTGCCAGCAGCAAAGTTTGCTCGTTAAGGGGGAATCAGCCCCAGCATTTT
V: TRBV2; D: .; J: TRBJ1-2; size: .; CDR3: CASRGDTNYGYTF; DNA: TGTGCCAGTCGCGGGGATACTAACTATGGCTACACCTTC
V: TRBV27; D: .; J: TRBJ2-3; size: .; CDR3: CASKAQGYTDTQYF; DNA: TGTGCCAGCAAAGCGCAGGGATACACAGATACGCAGTATTTT
V: TRBV7-9; D: .; J: TRBJ1-4; size: .; CDR3: CASSLRPGETNEKLFF; DNA: TGTGCCAGCAGCTTACGCCCAGGGGAAACTAATGAAAAACTGTTTTTT
V: TRBV28; D: TRBD1; J: TRBJ1-2; size: .; CDR3: CASSSAPGQIYGYTF; DNA: TGTGCCAGCAGTTCCGCCCCGGGACAGATATATGGCTACACCTTC
V: TRBV4-1; D: .; J: TRBJ2-1; size: once; CDR3: CASSQPRQSNEQFF; DNA: TGCGCCAGCAGCCAACCACGACAGAGCAATGAGCAGTTCTTC
V: TRBV15; D: .; J: TRBJ1-1; size: .; CDR3: CATSRDLSVAGDTEAFF; DNA: TGTGCCACCAGCAGAGATCTATCGGTTGCGGGGGACACTGAAGCTTTCTTT
V: TRBV19; D: .; J: TRBJ1-4; size: .; CDR3: CASRGGEEKLFF; DNA: TGTGCCAGTAGGGGGGGAGAAGAAAAACTGTTTTTT
V: TRBV5-1; D: TRBD1; J: TRBJ2-3; size: .; CDR3: CASSSDRGPGTDTQYF; DNA: TGCGCCAGCAGCTCAGACAGGGGGCCTGGCACAGATACGCAGTATTTT
V: TRBV4-1; D: TRBD2; J: TRBJ2-2; size: .; CDR3: CASSRGTSGGPVELFF; DNA: TGCGCCAGCAGCCGAGGGACTAGCGGGGGTCCGGTGGAGCTGTTTTTT
V: TRBV27; D: TRBD2; J: TRBJ2-1; size: .; CDR3: CASSLRLADNEQFF; DNA: TGTGCCAGCAGTTTGAGACTAGCGGACAATGAGCAGTTCTTC
V: TRBV11-1; D: TRBD1; J: TRBJ2-7; size: once; CDR3: CASSRGLGQGLGNEQYF; DNA: TGTGCCAGCAGCCGAGGACTAGGACAGGGGCTTGGGAACGAGCAGTACTTC
V: TRBV30; D: .; J: TRBJ2-3; size: .; CDR3: CASQSGVSTDTQYF; DNA: TGTGCTTCACAGTCAGGGGTTAGCACAGATACGCAGTATTTT
V: TRBV6-1; D: TRBD2; J: TRBJ2-4; size: .; CDR3: CASSEARTSGRGGQYF; DNA: TGTGCCAGCAGTGAAGCTCGGACTAGCGGGAGAGGGGGTCAGTACTTC
V: TRBV30; D: .; J: TRBJ1-2; size: .; CDR3: CACGANDYGYTF; DNA: TGTGCCTGTGGGGCCAATGACTATGGCTACACCTTC
V: TRBV4-1; D: .; J: TRBJ1-3; size: .; CDR3: CASSQTETSSGNTIYF; DNA: TGCGCCAGCAGCCAAACAGAAACCTCCTCTGGAAACACCATATATTTT
V: TRBV12-5; D: .; J: TRBJ1-1; size: few; CDR3: CASGLAGRTEAFF; DNA: TGTGCTAGTGGTTTGGCAGGGCGGACTGAAGCTTTCTTT
V: TRBV27; D: TRBD2; J: TRBJ2-7; size: .; CDR3: CASSLLGGNSGDTYEQYF; DNA: TGTGCCAGCAGTTTATTAGGGGGAAATAGCGGGGACACCTACGAGCAGTACTTC
V: TRBV19; D: TRBD1; J: TRBJ2-2; size: many; CDR3: CASSRPGTDTGELFF; DNA: TGTGCCAGTAGCAGACCCGGGACAGACACCGGGGAGCTGTTTTTT
V: TRBV10-3; D: .; J: TRBJ1-3; size: .; CDR3: CAIPTPHRAPGNTIYF; DNA: TGTGCCATCCCGACCCCCCACAGGGCTCCTGGAAACACCATATATTTT
V: TRBV4-1; D: TRBD2; J: TRBJ2-3; size: .; CDR3: CASSQGPTSGLSTDTQYF; DNA: TGCGCCAGCAGCCAAGGTCCGACTAGCGGATTGAGCACAGATACGCAGTATTTT
V: TRBV7-7; D: TRBD1; J: TRBJ2-5; size: .; CDR3: CASSLGQGETQYF; DNA: TGTGCTAGCAGTTTAGGACAGGGAGAGACCCAGTACTTC
V: TRBV29-1; D: .; J: TRBJ1-2; size: once; CDR3: CSVEVVLGYTF; DNA: TGCAGCGTTGAAGTGGTCCTAGGCTACACCTTC
V: TRBV21-1; D: .; J: TRBJ2-3; size: .; CDR3: CASSKRSRVDTQYF; DNA: TGTGCCAGCAGCAAAAGGTCCAGGGTAGATACGCAGTATTTT
V: TRBV19; D: .; J: TRBJ2-7; size: .; CDR3: CASSDTFPPYEQYF; DNA: TGTGCCAGTTCGGACACCTTCCCCCCCTACGAGCAGTACTTC
V: TRBV25-1; D: TRBD1; J: TRBJ1-1; size: .; CDR3: CASRPFGQGAGTEAFF; DNA: TGTGCCAGCCGCCCCTTCGGGCAGGGGGCGGGTACTGAAGCTTTCTTT
V: TRBV9; D: TRBD1; J: TRBJ2-2; size: once; CDR3: CASSVPNDRGNTGELFF; DNA: TGTGCCAGCAGCGTTCCTAATGACAGGGGAAACACCGGGGAGCTGTTTTTT
V: TRBV7-9; D: TRBD1; J: TRBJ2-3; size: .; CDR3: CASSPRGTGDTDTQYF; DNA: TGTGCCAGCAGCCCCCGGGGGACAGGGGACACAGATACGCAGTATTTT
V: TRBV6-6; D: .; J: TRBJ2-1; size: .; CDR3: CASSVSVSREQFF; DNA: TGTGCCAGCAGTGTATCGGTGAGCCGTGAGCAGTTCTTC
V: TRBV7-2; D: TRBD1; J: TRBJ1-1; size: .; CDR3: CASSKWTGYSGNTEAFF; DNA: TGTGCCAGCAGCAAATGGACAGGGTACAGTGGGAACACTGAAGCTTTCTTT
V: TRBV5-6; D: .; J: TRBJ2-7; size: .; CDR3: CASSLAGTPGLQYF; DNA: TGTGCCAGCAGCTTGGCCGGGACACCGGGGTTGCAGTACTTC
V: TRBV30; D: TRBD2; J: TRBJ2-5; size: .; CDR3: CAWSAAGGQETQYF; DNA: TGTGCCTGGAGTGCAGCGGGAGGCCAAGAGACCCAGTACTTC
V: TRBV27; D: TRBD2; J: TRBJ2-2; size: .; CDR3: CASSLRVLAGVAGELFF; DNA: TGTGCCAGCAGCCTTCGTGTCCTAGCGGGAGTGGCCGGGGAGCTGTTTTTT
V: TRBV7-8; D: .; J: TRBJ1-1; size: .; CDR3: CASRPRGQGSTEAFF; DNA: TGTGCCAGCCGACCCAGGGGCCAGGGGAGCACTGAAGCTTTCTTT
V: TRBV7-2; D: .; J: TRBJ1-2; size: .; CDR3: CASSLPRDGYTF; DNA: TGTGCCAGCAGCTTACCCCGAGATGGCTACACCTTC
V: TRBV19; D: TRBD2; J: TRBJ2-5; size: .; CDR3: CASSTGGGLAGETQYF; DNA: TGTGCCAGTAGTACCGGAGGGGGACTAGCGGGAGAGACCCAGTACTTC
V: TRBV5-1; D: .; J: TRBJ1-3; size: .; CDR3: CASSFSGSGNTIYF; DNA: TGCGCCAGCAGCTTCTCAGGGTCTGGAAACACCATATATTTT
V: TRBV6-5; D: .; J: TRBJ1-5; size: once; CDR3: CASRAFDRFTGPQHF; DNA: TGTGCCAGCAGGGCTTTTGACAGGTTCACTGGGCCCCAGCATTTT
V: TRBV27; D: .; J: TRBJ2-7; size: once; CDR3: CASSLTGPYEQYF; DNA: TGTGCCAGCTCCCTGACAGGTCCCTACGAGCAGTACTTC
V: TRBV28; D: TRBD1; J: TRBJ2-7; size: .; CDR3: CASSSGGTESYEQYF; DNA: TGTGCCAGCAGTTCAGGGGGTACCGAGTCCTACGAGCAGTACTTC
V: TRBV4-2; D: .; J: TRBJ2-6; size: medium-sized; CDR3: CASSQDRGSGANVLTF; DNA: TGTGCCAGCAGCCAAGATAGGGGCTCTGGGGCCAACGTCCTGACTTTC
V: TRBV19; D: TRBD1; J: TRBJ2-7; size: .; CDR3: CASSPRDSDSYEQYF; DNA: TGTGCCAGTAGCCCCCGGGACAGTGACTCCTACGAGCAGTACTTC
V: TRBV28; D: .; J: TRBJ1-2; size: .; CDR3: CASPDTGNNYGYTF; DNA: TGTGCCAGCCCGGATACAGGGAATAACTATGGCTACACCTTC
V: TRBV6-5; D: .; J: TRBJ1-3; size: .; CDR3: CASSQAGGNTIYF; DNA: TGTGCCAGCAGTCAGGCGGGTGGAAACACCATATATTTT